These 21 T cell receptor beta chains share one sample of origin, sequenced in a study of cytomegalovirus exposure and HLA in healthy donors. PCR employed 60 Vbeta and 13 Jbeta primers. Some clones are missing from TCRdb's copy, which holds only in-frame ones; the method was immunoSEQ multiplex PCR. The sample lists 160,000 or so clones, about 80% occurring once. The sample taken for sequencing was PBMCs. These receptors were taken from a man younger than 45 in good health and CMV-seronegative.

This chain uses TRBV11-2 with TRBJ2-7; 10 bases are a match to TRBD1. With 5 bases clipped from V and 4 bases from J, the junction kept 8 bases outside the gene matches. Germline V gives CDR1 SGHAT, CDR2 FQNNGV. The CDR3 has 15 residues. The DNA for the CDR3 is TGTGCCAGCAGCGAAACGGGACAGGGGCTATACGAGCAGTACTTC. Translated, it gives CASSETGQGLYEQYF.

This clone showed up just once. The chain links TRBV9 to TRBJ2-2, with 8 positions matching TRBD1. V dropped 4 bases and J dropped 3; count of bases not matched to a gene: 5. There are 15 residues in the CDR3. Germline values: CDR1 SGDLS, CDR2 YYNGEE. The CDR3 spells CASSPRTGYTGELFF. The CDR3 nucleotides read TGTGCCAGCAGCCCCCGGACAGGGTACACCGGGGAGCTGTTTTTT.

The genes are TRBV2 and TRBJ1-3, with D unclear. The CDR3 is 14 amino acids. Trimming left V 8 bases short and J 3 bases short, with 14 bases between. CDR1 and CDR2 from the germline V gene are SNHLY and FYNNEI. The CDR3 region has the DNA TGTGCCAGCGAACAAGAGACAATTGGAAACACCATATATTTT. This codes for CASEQETIGNTIYF.

The rearrangement uses TRBV28 and TRBJ2-7; possible D gene TRBD1, 6 bases. Germline V gene sequence: CDR1 MDHEN, CDR2 SYDVKM. V lost 5 bases and J lost 9, with 17 bases in between. The CDR3 sequence is 13 residues long. The CDR3 region has the DNA TGTGCCAGCAGTCCATCAGGGGCGGCTCGGCAGTACTTC. Its translation: CASSPSGAARQYF.

This sequence joins TRBV9 and TRBJ2-5, with D perhaps matching TRBD2 (5 bases). With 3 bases removed from V and 2 bases from J, the gap between germline ends came to 8 bases. Germline V lookup: CDR1 SGDLS, CDR2 YYNGEE. The CDR3 length is 13 residues. The DNA for the CDR3 is TGTGCCAGCAGCGAGAGGGCGCAAGAGACCCAGTACTTC. Its protein is CASSERAQETQYF.

This chain uses TRBV30 with TRBJ2-1; maybe TRBD1 (6 bases). The CDR3 is 13 amino acids. Germline V lookup: CDR1 GTSNPN, CDR2 SVGIG (reference sequence). Trimming left V 4 bases short and J 1 base short, with 8 bases between. The CDR3 here is CAWNRVSYNEQFF. CDR3 DNA: TGTGCCTGGAACAGGGTGTCCTACAATGAGCAGTTCTTC.

The CDR3 coding sequence is TGTGCCAGCAGTTACTCAGGGGGCCGAAGCTCCTACGAGCAGTACTTC. This encodes CASSYSGGRSSYEQYF. The gene calls are TRBV6-5 and TRBJ2-5; 7 bases fit TRBD1. The last part of the DNA fits TRBJ2-7 better; the J call may be wrong. The CDR3 spans 16 residues. From germline, CDR1 is MNHEY and CDR2 SVGAGI.

This clone was detected once. V gene TRBV30 combines with J gene TRBJ1-1; no firm D call. The CDR3 loop spans 13 amino acids. Trimming stripped 4 bases from V and 8 bases from J, with 17 bases between. From germline, CDR1 is GTSNPN and CDR2 SVGIG (reference sequence). DNA of the CDR3: TGTGCCTGGACCTCTAACCTAGAGGCGGAAGCTTTCTTT. It yields the protein CAWTSNLEAEAFF.

This chain joins TRBV11-3 and TRBJ2-1; 7 bases are shared with TRBD2. Germline trimming cut 5 bases from V and 0 bases from J; bases unmatched to any gene: 4. CDR1 and CDR2 (germline): SGHNT, YENEEA. The CDR3 is 15 residues long. CDR3 loop: CASSKLAASYNEQFF. The CDR3 region has the DNA TGTGCCAGCAGCAAGCTAGCGGCCTCCTACAATGAGCAGTTCTTC.

A few counts support this clone. V and J are TRBV4-3 and TRBJ1-4; D unclear. V was trimmed by 1 base and J by 7 bases, leaving 10 bases between them. This CDR3 has 14 residues. Germline V CDR1 and CDR2: LGHNA, YSLEER. The CDR3 sequence: CASSQATVSEKLFF. The CDR3 nucleotides read TGCGCCAGCAGCCAAGCTACAGTCAGTGAAAAACTGTTTTTT.

As concerns this clone: The same CDR3 can be traced to other DNA sequences in this sample. The chain recombines TRBV5-1 with TRBJ1-5, with 11 bases identical to TRBD1. The CDR3 has 15 residues. Per germline, CDR1 SGHRS and CDR2 YFSETQ. Losses at the gene ends were 4 bases for V and 2 bases for J; bases not matched to a gene: 2. This CDR3 reads CASSEGQGGNQPQHF. The CDR3 DNA follows: TGCGCCAGCAGCGAGGGACAGGGGGGCAATCAGCCCCAGCATTTT.

This clone occurred a few times. The germline gene is not matched at one end of the junction; a read error may be the cause. The J gene is TRBJ2-7, the V gene TRBV7-9, with D possibly matching TRBD2 (5 bases). From germline, CDR1 is SEHNR and CDR2 FQNEAQ (reference sequence). The CDR3 runs to 12 residues. CDR3 amino acids: CSSSTSSLDQYF. CDR3 sequence (DNA): TGTTCCAGCAGCACCTCTAGCTTAGACCAGTACTTC. Complete variable domain (other parts from reference TRBV7-9 and TRBJ2-7): DTGVSQNPRHKITKRGQNVTFRCDPISEHNRLYWYRQTLGQGPEFLTYFQNEAQLEKSRLLSDRFSAERPKGSFSTLEIQRTEQGDSAMYLCSSSTSSLDQYFGPGTRLTVT.

This sequence joins TRBV6-1 and TRBJ2-7; 7 bases are shared with TRBD2. The CDR3 has 16 amino acids. Germline V gene sequence: CDR1 MNHNS, CDR2 SASEGT. J lost 6 bases, V lost 3 bases, and 14 bases had no gene match. CDR3 amino acids: CASSDGGSHSSGEQYF. CDR3 bases: TGTGCCAGCAGTGACGGCGGGAGTCACTCTTCCGGCGAGCAGTACTTC.

The chain joins TRBV29-1 to TRBJ2-7; D is perhaps TRBD1 (6 bases). This CDR3 is 14 amino acids long. The V and J ends lost 2 bases and 6 bases respectively, with 17 bases between them. Germline CDR1 is SQVTM and CDR2 is ANQGSEA. Written as DNA, the CDR3 is TGCAGCGTTGAAAGGCAACAGGGATCGCTCGAGCAGTACTTC. Its protein is CSVERQQGSLEQYF.

This chain uses TRBV13 with TRBJ2-6; unclear D gene. Germline lookup yields CDR1 PRHDT and CDR2 FYEKMQ (reference sequence). Trimming took off 2 bases at V and 2 bases at J, with 10 bases between the two ends. The CDR3 has 16 amino acids. CDR3 DNA: TGTGCCAGCAGCTTAATTTCGGGTCCTGGGGCCAACGTCCTGACTTTC. Protein: CASSLISGPGANVLTF.

As for this clone: The same CDR3 arises from other DNA sequences in this sample as well. The chain has TRBV15 and TRBJ2-2, with TRBD2 matching 9 bases. CDR3 length equals 16 residues. V dropped 3 bases and J dropped 5; count of bases not matched to a gene: 7. Germline values: CDR1 LNHNV, CDR2 YYDKDF (reference sequence). The CDR3 reads CATSSRRGGGTGELFF. CDR3 nucleotide sequence: TGTGCCACCAGCAGTAGGCGGGGGGGTGGAACCGGGGAGCTGTTTTTT.

This chain connects TRBV11-2 to TRBJ1-2; D is uncertain. Germline CDR1 reads SGHAT; CDR2 reads FQNNGV. CDR3 length equals 15 residues. V lost 0 bases and J 8 bases, leaving 16 bases between the germline ends. DNA for the CDR3: TGTGCCAGCAGCTTAGATCCGATCCCAATGAGAGGCTACACCTTC. Amino acids: CASSLDPIPMRGYTF.

V is TRBV6-6 and J is TRBJ2-7; 12 nucleotides line up with TRBD2. Trimming took 5 bases from V and 0 from J; bases not matched to a gene: 2. From germline, CDR1 is MNHNY and CDR2 SVGAGI (reference sequence). The CDR3 totals 15 residues. The CDR3 DNA sequence: TGTGCCAGCAGTCCGACTAGCGGGAGCTCCTACGAGCAGTACTTC. Translated: CASSPTSGSSYEQYF.

The chain has TRBV29-1 and TRBJ1-1, with TRBD1 as a possible D gene (6 bases). In germline, CDR1 is SQVTM, CDR2 ANQGSEA. Deletions cut 1 base from V and 0 bases from J, with 12 bases between. The CDR3 has 15 amino acids. The CDR3 is CSVEGVTGMNTEAFF. CDR3 coding DNA: TGCAGCGTTGAAGGAGTAACAGGGATGAACACTGAAGCTTTCTTT.

The chain carries TRBV11-3 and TRBJ1-6; no firm D call. From germline, CDR1 is SGHNT and CDR2 YENEEA. V gave up 2 bases and J gave up 10 bases, with 9 bases separating them. The CDR3 consists of 13 residues. The CDR3, as DNA: TGTGCCAGCAGCTTATCACCGAGCTCACCCCTCCACTTT. Protein sequence: CASSLSPSSPLHF.

The J gene is TRBJ2-7, the V gene TRBV30; D perhaps matches TRBD1 (6 bases). Germline loops: CDR1 GTSNPN, CDR2 SVGIG (reference sequence). The CDR3 totals 15 residues. V lost 1 base, J lost 2 bases, and 15 bases lay in between. For the CDR3, the DNA is TGTGCCTGGAGTGGTCCGGGACACCGCACCTACGAGCAGTACTTC. It encodes CAWSGPGHRTYEQYF. Supplemented by reference TRBV30 and TRBJ2-7, the full variable domain reads SQTIHQWPATLVQPVGSPLSLECTVEGTSNPNLYWYRQAAGRGLQLLFYSVGIGQISSEVPQNLSASRPQDRQFILSSKKLLLSDSGFYLCAWSGPGHRTYEQYFGPGTRLTVT.